Shown below are 31 T cell receptor beta chains from a single sample sequenced in a study of T-cell memory formation after mild COVID-19. TCRdb used MiXCR to reprocess the 5' RACE reads, holding one entry per CDR3 protein. This sample yields roughly 250,000 distinct CDR3 sequences, of which about a sixth are seen a single time; 3.5% belongs to the top ten. The specimen was PBMCs or a T cell subset sorted from them (not recorded which). The receptors come from a man younger than 30 who had mild COVID-19 (a few samples of this study predate the infection). Cell type and time point are not known.

This clonotype was counted between two and nine times. The chain couples TRBV4-3 to TRBJ2-1, with D hard to call. CDR1 is LGHNA, CDR2 YSLEER, per germline. The CDR3 runs to 15 residues. Trimming took off 4 bases at V and 7 bases at J, with 17 bases between the two ends. CDR3 residues: CASSRVGGLGNEQFF. The CDR3 region has the DNA TGCGCCAGCAGCCGTGTTGGTGGGCTGGGAAATGAGCAGTTCTTC.

The chain is built from TRBV6-6 and TRBJ1-5; 9 bases map to TRBD1. This CDR3 spans 16 amino acids. Germline values: CDR1 MNHNY, CDR2 SVGAGI (reference sequence). Trimming at V came to 1 base and at J to 2 bases, leaving 3 bases not matched to a gene. CDR3 sequence (DNA): TGTGCCAGCAGTTACTATCGGACAGGGGGCAATCAGCCCCAGCATTTT. This encodes CASSYYRTGGNQPQHF.

The genes are TRBV20-1 and TRBJ1-5, with D unresolved. This CDR3 has 15 residues. Trimming stripped 3 bases from V and 0 bases from J, with 12 bases between. Germline V gives CDR1 DFQATT, CDR2 SNEGSKA (reference sequence). The CDR3 DNA reads TGCAGTGCTAGTATAGCCGGAGATAGCAATCAGCCCCAGCATTTT. Residues: CSASIAGDSNQPQHF.

The CDR3 loop reads CSARGAAAGSYNEQFF. The CDR3 DNA reads TGCAGTGCTAGAGGCGCTGCCGCAGGCTCCTACAATGAGCAGTTCTTC. This chain links TRBV20-1 with TRBJ2-1; D unresolved. From germline, CDR1 is DFQATT and CDR2 SNEGSKA (reference sequence). The CDR3 totals 16 residues. V lost 1 base and J 0 bases, leaving 13 bases between the germline ends.

J is TRBJ2-5 and V is TRBV7-2; D unresolved. The germline V gene has CDR1 SGHTA and CDR2 FQGNSA. The ends were cut back, 1 base at V and 5 bases at J, with 5 bases in the middle. The CDR3 totals 12 residues. This chain's CDR3 is CASSLDLETQYF. The CDR3 DNA follows: TGTGCCAGCAGCTTAGATTTGGAGACCCAGTACTTC.

This clonotype was seen a handful of times. The chain carries TRBV20-1 and TRBJ2-7; the D gene is possibly TRBD1 (7 bases). The germline V and J ends were trimmed by 4 bases and 6 bases, with 22 bases remaining between them. Per germline, CDR1 DFQATT and CDR2 SNEGSKA (reference sequence). The CDR3 runs 15 residues. CDR3 amino acids: CSATTGASGGPEQYV. In DNA form, the CDR3 reads TGCAGTGCTACTACAGGGGCCTCCGGGGGTCCCGAGCAGTACGTC.

This clonotype appeared many times. The chain carries TRBV3-1 and TRBJ2-2; D could derive from TRBD1 or TRBD2 (5 bases each). V dropped 1 base and J dropped 3 bases, with 9 bases sitting between them. Germline V gives CDR1 LGHDT, CDR2 YNNKEL (reference sequence). The CDR3 is 15 amino acids. The DNA for the CDR3 is TGTGCCAGCAGCCAAGGAGGGGCCGACACCGGGGAGCTGTTTTTT. Protein sequence: CASSQGGADTGELFF.

This clonotype was observed at least ten times. This chain joins TRBV12-3 or TRBV12-4 and TRBJ1-1, with D hard to call. Trimming stripped 3 bases from V and 0 bases from J, with 8 bases between. The CDR3 length is 14 residues. The CDR3, as DNA: TGTGCCAGCAGTTTGGAGGTGATGAACACTGAAGCTTTCTTT. Protein sequence: CASSLEVMNTEAFF.

This clonotype was counted at least ten times. This chain uses TRBV29-1 with TRBJ2-5; TRBD1 agrees at 9 bases. Trimming at V came to 7 bases and at J to 5 bases, leaving 5 bases not matched to a gene. Germline CDR1 is SQVTM and CDR2 is ANQGSEA. This CDR3 comprises 12 residues. CDR3: CSATGGKETQYF. The DNA of the CDR3 is TGCAGCGCCACAGGGGGCAAGGAGACCCAGTACTTC. The full variable domain, in which reference TRBV29-1 and TRBJ2-5 provide the parts outside the CDR3, is SAVISQKPSRDICQRGTSLTIQCQVDSQVTMMFWYRQQPGQSLTLIATANQGSEATYESGFVIDKFPISRPNLTFSTLTVSNMSPEDSSIYLCSATGGKETQYFGPGTRLLVL.

The chain couples TRBV6-5 to TRBJ1-1, with D hard to call. Looked up from germline, CDR1 is MNHEY and CDR2 is SVGAGI. The CDR3 contains 12 residues. Trimming stripped 7 bases from V and 3 bases from J, with 9 bases between. Here the CDR3 reads CASTHGDTEAFF. The CDR3 DNA reads as TGTGCCAGCACCCACGGGGACACTGAAGCTTTCTTT.

There are many counts of this clonotype. The chain has TRBV5-5 and TRBJ2-3; D is uncertain. The ends were cut back, 4 bases at V and 6 bases at J, with 15 bases in the middle. The CDR3 covers 14 residues. The V gene's germline CDR1 is SGHKS and CDR2 YYEKEE (reference sequence). CDR3 nucleotide sequence: TGTGCCAGCAGCCCGATTCACTCGAGGGATACGCAGTATTTT. Residues: CASSPIHSRDTQYF.

CDR3 DNA sequence: TGTGCCAGCAGCGAGCGGGGGGGCCCAGATACGCAGTATTTT. Amino acids: CASSERGGPDTQYF. The chain recombines TRBV7-3 with TRBJ2-3, with TRBD2 identical over 10 bases. Germline V gene lookup returns CDR1 SGHTA and CDR2 FQGTGA. J lost 4 bases, V lost 5 bases, and 3 bases had no gene match. The CDR3 is 14 residues long. The full variable domain, completed using reference TRBV7-3 and TRBJ2-3, is GAGVSQTPSNKVTEKGKYVELRCDPISGHTALYWYRQSLGQGPEFLIYFQGTGAADDSGLPNDRFFAVRPEGSVSTLKIQRTERGDSAVYLCASSERGGPDTQYFGPGTRLTVL.

A few counts support this clonotype. The V and J genes are TRBV28 and TRBJ1-5; TRBD1 matches 7 bases. V gave up 6 bases and J gave up 0 bases; unmatched junction bases: 17. Germline V CDR1 and CDR2: MDHEN, SYDVKM. The CDR3 length is 19 residues. This chain's CDR3 is CASRPHRGSVGYSNQPQHF. In DNA form, the CDR3 reads TGTGCCAGCAGGCCCCACAGGGGTAGTGTGGGGTATAGCAATCAGCCCCAGCATTTT.

This clonotype turned up a few times. V and J are TRBV19 and TRBJ1-5; TRBD1 matches 10 bases. Per the germline V gene, CDR1 is LNHDA and CDR2 is SQIVND (reference sequence). CDR3 size: 15 residues. V shed 6 bases, J shed 7 bases, and the junction held 9 bases outside the gene matches. This CDR3 reads CASRDRGGSGQPQHF. The CDR3 DNA reads as TGTGCCAGTAGGGACAGGGGGGGATCGGGACAGCCCCAGCATTTT.

This clonotype was counted a few times. The J gene is TRBJ2-5, the V gene TRBV20-1, with D possibly called TRBD1 or TRBD2 (6 bases each). CDR1 is DFQATT, CDR2 SNEGSKA, per germline (reference sequence). This CDR3 has 14 residues. V dropped 6 bases and J dropped 1 base, with 15 bases sitting between them. CDR3 bases: TGCAGTGCCCCTCCGTGGGGGGCCCAAGAGACCCAGTACTTC. It codes for CSAPPWGAQETQYF.

This clonotype occurred many times. The rearrangement uses TRBV15 and TRBJ2-4, with D hard to call. Germline loops: CDR1 LNHNV, CDR2 YYDKDF (reference sequence). V was clipped by 0 bases and J by 8 bases, with 8 bases between them. The CDR3 contains 13 residues. The CDR3 DNA is TGTGCCACCAGCAGAGACAACGCGGACATTCAGTACTTC. Translated: CATSRDNADIQYF.

This clonotype was detected a few times. The V gene is TRBV5-1, the J gene TRBJ2-1; 7 bases match TRBD2. V shed 7 bases and J 1 base; nucleotides not matched to a gene: 5. Germline V lookup: CDR1 SGHRS, CDR2 YFSETQ. There are 14 residues in the CDR3. The CDR3 region is CASGAGTSYNEQFF. CDR3 DNA: TGCGCCAGCGGAGCGGGGACGTCCTACAATGAGCAGTTCTTC.

This chain links TRBV18 with TRBJ2-6; perhaps TRBD1 as D (6 bases). CDR1 is KGHSH, CDR2 LQKENI, per germline. V lost 6 bases and J 3 bases, leaving 12 bases between the germline ends. The length of the CDR3 is 15 residues. Written as DNA, the CDR3 is TGTGCCAGCTCGCGACAGGAGAGTGGGGCCAACGTCCTGACTTTC. This gives the protein CASSRQESGANVLTF.

This clonotype occurred a few times. The chain couples TRBV15 to TRBJ1-2; D perhaps matches TRBD1 (5 bases). The CDR3 contains 13 residues. V gave up 4 bases and J gave up 4 bases, with 10 bases separating them. Germline V gives CDR1 LNHNV, CDR2 YYDKDF (reference sequence). CDR3 sequence: CATSTGSAYGYTF. CDR3 nucleotides: TGTGCCACCAGCACAGGGAGTGCCTATGGCTACACCTTC.

The genes are TRBV5-1 and TRBJ2-1; 10 bases map to TRBD2. In germline, CDR1 is SGHRS, CDR2 YFSETQ. The V gene end was trimmed by 1 base and the J gene end by 8 bases; junction bases not matched to a gene: 9. The CDR3 consists of 16 residues. The CDR3 nucleotides read TGCGCCAGCAGCTTGACTTATAGCGGGGGGCCCGATGAGCAGTTCTTC. Protein product: CASSLTYSGGPDEQFF.

This clonotype was seen repeatedly, ten times or more. This chain connects TRBV5-5 to TRBJ2-3, with unresolved D. The V and J ends lost 4 bases and 6 bases respectively, with 9 bases between them. CDR3 length: 12 residues. Germline lookup yields CDR1 SGHKS and CDR2 YYEKEE (reference sequence). CDR3 in amino acids: CASSPLRDTQYF. For the CDR3, the DNA is TGTGCCAGCAGCCCGTTGAGGGATACGCAGTATTTT. Supplemented by reference TRBV5-5 and TRBJ2-3, the full variable domain reads DAGVTQSPTHLIKTRGQQVTLRCSPISGHKSVSWYQQVLGQGPQFIFQYYEKEERGRGNFPDRFSARQFPNYSSELNVNALLLGDSALYLCASSPLRDTQYFGPGTRLTVL.

The sample holds a few counts of this clonotype. The V gene is TRBV7-2, the J gene TRBJ2-1, with 16 bases matching TRBD2. Unmatched junction bases numbered 11, after V lost 4 bases and J lost 8 bases. The germline CDR1 and CDR2 sequences are SGHTA and FQGNSA. The CDR3 covers 18 residues. This CDR3 reads CASSSPGTSGGAMYEQFF. CDR3 nucleotide sequence: TGTGCCAGCAGCTCACCAGGGACTAGCGGGGGGGCCATGTATGAGCAGTTCTTC.

The chain joins TRBV7-2 to TRBJ2-3; 7 bases line up with TRBD2. Germline CDR1 SGHTA, CDR2 FQGNSA. Trimming removed 5 bases from V and 0 bases from J; junction bases left unmatched: 8. This CDR3 has 16 residues. This CDR3 is CASSPIAGLSTDTQYF. The CDR3 DNA follows: TGTGCCAGCAGCCCTATAGCGGGTTTAAGCACAGATACGCAGTATTTT.

The chain employs TRBV7-2 and TRBJ1-4; the match to TRBD1 covers 11 bases. V was pared by 4 bases and J by 15 bases, with 10 bases of the junction left unmatched. The CDR3 runs to 14 residues. Germline loops: CDR1 SGHTA, CDR2 FQGNSA. The CDR3 DNA reads as TGTGCCAGCAGCTCAAACTTACCGGGACAGGGGGTGTTTTTT. Its protein product is CASSSNLPGQGVFF.

This CDR3 is CASRLGGSMNTEAFF. CDR3 DNA: TGTGCCAGCAGACTCGGGGGGAGCATGAACACTGAAGCTTTCTTT. The chain links TRBV14 to TRBJ1-1; a possible D gene is TRBD1 (5 bases). Trimming left V 6 bases short and J 0 bases short, with 14 bases between. Germline-derived CDR1 and CDR2 are SGHDN and FVKESK. CDR3 length equals 15 residues.

The chain has TRBV6-6 and TRBJ2-7, with D perhaps assigned TRBD1 or TRBD2 (5 bases each). The CDR3 extends over 13 amino acids. Germline V gene data show CDR1 as MNHNY and CDR2 as SVGAGI (reference sequence). Trimming pared 11 bases from V and 6 bases from J, leaving 20 bases between. Written as DNA, the CDR3 is TGTGCCGAGGGTGGGGGTGCGGTGGGCGAGCAGTACTTC. This encodes CAEGGGAVGEQYF.

The gene calls are TRBV4-1 and TRBJ2-3, with TRBD2 matching 8 bases. The germline V gene has CDR1 MGHRA and CDR2 YSYEKL. This CDR3 contains 20 residues. Trimming took 3 bases from V and 1 from J; bases not matched to a gene: 18. CDR3 sequence reads: CASSHRGGLDLPHRTDTQYF. The DNA for the CDR3 is TGCGCCAGCAGCCACCGAGGGGGACTAGATCTCCCCCATCGCACAGATACGCAGTATTTT.

The table lists this clonotype with many counts. This chain joins TRBV7-8 and TRBJ1-1; D is unclear. CDR1 is SGHVS, CDR2 FQNEAQ, per germline. This CDR3 is built from 13 residues. Trimming stripped 4 bases from V and 3 bases from J, with 9 bases between. The CDR3: CASSYPPYTEAFF. The CDR3 bases are TGTGCCAGCAGCTACCCACCGTACACTGAAGCTTTCTTT.

J is TRBJ2-3 and V is TRBV4-3, with a possible D match to TRBD1 (6 bases). The V gene's germline CDR1 is LGHNA and CDR2 YSLEER. The CDR3 spans 16 residues. Trimming stripped 1 base from V and 1 base from J, with 12 bases between. The CDR3 DNA reads as TGCGCCAGCAGCCAAGGACAGGTCAGACGCACAGATACGCAGTATTTT. This translates into CASSQGQVRRTDTQYF.

The V call is TRBV7-6, the J call TRBJ1-1; weak D call: TRBD1 (6 bases). V lost 5 bases and J lost 5, with 18 bases in between. Per germline, CDR1 SGHVS and CDR2 FNYEAQ. This CDR3 is 15 amino acids long. CDR3 protein: CASSREGGVGTEAFF. The CDR3 nucleotides read TGTGCCAGCAGCCGAGAGGGGGGTGTAGGGACTGAAGCTTTCTTT.

The chain links TRBV5-1 to TRBJ2-2; perhaps TRBD2 as D (6 bases). The V gene lost 3 bases and the J gene lost 6 bases, with 12 bases spanning the gap. Germline V lookup: CDR1 SGHRS, CDR2 YFSETQ. The CDR3 has 14 residues. CDR3 loop: CASSWRGFSGELFF. The CDR3 bases are TGCGCCAGCAGCTGGAGGGGTTTCTCCGGGGAGCTGTTTTTT.